The 7 T cell receptor beta chains below were found in one sample sequenced in a study of response to subunit inactivated influenza vaccine. Via MiXCR, TCRdb re-called the RT-PCR reads, giving one row per CDR3 protein. In the table there are roughly 500,000 distinct CDR3 sequences, 15% to 20% of which are singletons. This specimen consisted of CD4+ T cells sorted from PBMCs, obtained about 23 months after vaccination. The receptors come from a man between 50 and 75 years old who received an inactivated influenza vaccine.

The rearrangement links TRBV5-1 to TRBJ2-3, with D maybe TRBD2 (5 bases). Germline lookup yields CDR1 SGHRS and CDR2 YFSETQ. The length of the CDR3 is 17 residues. V lost 3 bases and J 1 base, leaving 18 bases between the germline ends. This CDR3 reads CASSSHTSGKGTDTQYF. The CDR3 region has the DNA TGCGCCAGCAGCTCTCACACGTCGGGAAAAGGCACAGATACGCAGTATTTT.

This clonotype showed up many times. The chain joins TRBV7-2 to TRBJ2-1; D might be TRBD1 (7 bases). From germline, CDR1 is SGHTA and CDR2 FQGNSA. V lost 2 bases and J lost 2, with 16 bases in between. The CDR3 runs to 17 residues. This CDR3 is CASSLRPSRGAYNEQFF. CDR3 sequence (DNA): TGTGCCAGCAGCTTACGCCCCTCCAGGGGGGCCTACAATGAGCAGTTCTTC. Together with reference TRBV7-2 and TRBJ2-1, the CDR3 gives the full variable domain: GAGVSQSPSNKVTEKGKDVELRCDPISGHTALYWYRQSLGQGLEFLIYFQGNSAPDKSGLPSDRFSAERTGGSVSTLTIQRTQQEDSAVYLCASSLRPSRGAYNEQFFGPGTRLTVL.

The chain is built from TRBV12-3 or TRBV12-4 and TRBJ1-5, with D possibly matching TRBD1 (5 bases). The V and J ends lost 3 bases and 5 bases respectively, with 29 bases between them. The CDR3 spans 20 residues. The CDR3 region is CASSFLIRGRPLSVHQPQHF. CDR3 DNA sequence: TGTGCCAGCAGTTTCCTAATTCGGGGGAGACCCTTATCTGTTCATCAGCCCCAGCATTTT.

This sequence joins TRBV28 and TRBJ2-5, with TRBD1 identical over 11 bases. Germline lookup yields CDR1 MDHEN and CDR2 SYDVKM. The CDR3 consists of 17 residues. J gave up 5 bases and V 3 bases, and 11 bases lay outside the gene matches. The CDR3, as DNA: TGTGCCAGCAGTTTCTGGACAGGGGGCCCCCTCCGGGAGACCCAGTACTTC. It specifies CASSFWTGGPLRETQYF.

A few counts support this clonotype. In DNA, the CDR3 is TGTGCCACCAGCAGAGATCTGAGCGGGAGTAGAGAGACCCAGTACTTC. Its translation is CATSRDLSGSRETQYF. This chain joins TRBV15 and TRBJ2-5; 8 positions agree with TRBD2. V shed 0 bases and J 4 bases; nucleotides not matched to a gene: 7. This CDR3 contains 16 residues. Germline assignment: CDR1 LNHNV and CDR2 YYDKDF (reference sequence).

This clonotype appeared a few times. The chain has TRBV30 and TRBJ2-1; D might be TRBD1 or TRBD2, each matching 5 bases. Germline loops: CDR1 GTSNPN, CDR2 SVGIG (reference sequence). Between the trimmed V and J ends, which lost 1 base and 5 bases, there was a span of 9 bases. The CDR3 is 13 amino acids. The DNA for the CDR3 is TGTGCCTGGAGTGCGGGGCTCGACAATGAGCAGTTCTTC. Protein sequence: CAWSAGLDNEQFF.

This clonotype was seen a handful of times. V is TRBV20-1 and J is TRBJ2-5, with 7 bases identical to TRBD1. Germline CDR1 is DFQATT and CDR2 is SNEGSKA (reference sequence). With 2 bases clipped from V and 5 bases from J, the junction kept 5 bases outside the gene matches. The CDR3 contains 13 residues. DNA for the CDR3: TGCAGTGCTAGACAGGGGGTTGGGGAGACCCAGTACTTC. It encodes CSARQGVGETQYF.